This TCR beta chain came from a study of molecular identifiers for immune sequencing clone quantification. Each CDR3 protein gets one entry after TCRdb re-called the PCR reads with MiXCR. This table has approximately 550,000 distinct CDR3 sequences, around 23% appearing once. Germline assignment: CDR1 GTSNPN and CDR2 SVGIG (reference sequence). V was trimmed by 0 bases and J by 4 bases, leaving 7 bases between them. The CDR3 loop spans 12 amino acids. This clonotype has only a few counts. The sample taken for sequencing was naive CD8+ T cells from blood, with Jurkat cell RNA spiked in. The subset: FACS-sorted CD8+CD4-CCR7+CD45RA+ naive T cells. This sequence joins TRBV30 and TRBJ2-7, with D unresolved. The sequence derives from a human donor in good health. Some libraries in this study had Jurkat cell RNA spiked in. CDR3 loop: CAWSVADYEQYF. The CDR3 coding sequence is TGTGCCTGGAGTGTAGCCGATTACGAGCAGTACTTC.